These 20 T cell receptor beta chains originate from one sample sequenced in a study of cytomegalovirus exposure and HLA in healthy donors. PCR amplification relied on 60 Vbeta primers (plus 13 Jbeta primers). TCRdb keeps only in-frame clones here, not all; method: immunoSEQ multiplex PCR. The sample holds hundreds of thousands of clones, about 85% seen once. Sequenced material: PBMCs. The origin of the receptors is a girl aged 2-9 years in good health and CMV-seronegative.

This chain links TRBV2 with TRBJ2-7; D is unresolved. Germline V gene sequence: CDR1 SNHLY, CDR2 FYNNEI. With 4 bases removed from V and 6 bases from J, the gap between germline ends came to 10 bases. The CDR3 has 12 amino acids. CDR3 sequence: CASSGLASEQYF. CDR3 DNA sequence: TGTGCCAGCAGTGGGCTTGCTAGCGAGCAGTACTTC.

The CDR3 here is CASSLRPGKNTQYF. As DNA, the CDR3 is TGTGCCAGCAGCTTACGGCCGGGGAAGAATACGCAGTATTTT. The chain has TRBV7-9 and TRBJ2-3; TRBD2 might be the D (5 bases). Deletions cut 2 bases from V and 7 bases from J, with 13 bases between. Germline values: CDR1 SEHNR, CDR2 FQNEAQ (reference sequence). This CDR3 contains 14 residues.

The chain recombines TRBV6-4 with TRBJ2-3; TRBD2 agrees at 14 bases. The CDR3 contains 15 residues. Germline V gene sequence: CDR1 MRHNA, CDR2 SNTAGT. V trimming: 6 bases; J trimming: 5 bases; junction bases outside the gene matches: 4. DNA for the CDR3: TGTGCCAGCAGCGAAGGACTAGCGGGGGGAGATACGCAGTATTTT. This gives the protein CASSEGLAGGDTQYF.

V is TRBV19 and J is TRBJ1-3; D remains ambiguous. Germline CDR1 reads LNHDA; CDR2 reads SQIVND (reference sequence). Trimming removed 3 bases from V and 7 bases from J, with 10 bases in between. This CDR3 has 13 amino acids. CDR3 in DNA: TGTGCCAGTAGTATCAAGGTCGGGAACACCATATATTTT. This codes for CASSIKVGNTIYF.

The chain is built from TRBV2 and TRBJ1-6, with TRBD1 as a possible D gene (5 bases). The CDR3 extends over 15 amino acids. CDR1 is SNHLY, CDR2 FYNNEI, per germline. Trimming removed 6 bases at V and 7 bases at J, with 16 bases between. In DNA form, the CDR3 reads TGTGCCAGCAGGGAGGGTTCAGGGCCAAATTCACCCCTCCACTTT. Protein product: CASREGSGPNSPLHF. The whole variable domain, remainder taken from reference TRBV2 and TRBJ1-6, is EPEVTQTPSHQVTQMGQEVILRCVPISNHLYFYWYRQILGQKVEFLVSFYNNEISEKSEIFDDQFSVERPDGSNFTLKIRSTKLEDSAMYFCASREGSGPNSPLHFGNGTRLTVT.

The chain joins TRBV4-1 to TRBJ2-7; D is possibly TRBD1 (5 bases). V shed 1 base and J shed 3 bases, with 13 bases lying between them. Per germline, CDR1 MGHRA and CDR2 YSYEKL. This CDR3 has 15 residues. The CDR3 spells CASSQAQGQGYEQYF. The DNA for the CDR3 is TGCGCCAGCAGCCAAGCCCAGGGCCAGGGCTACGAGCAGTACTTC.

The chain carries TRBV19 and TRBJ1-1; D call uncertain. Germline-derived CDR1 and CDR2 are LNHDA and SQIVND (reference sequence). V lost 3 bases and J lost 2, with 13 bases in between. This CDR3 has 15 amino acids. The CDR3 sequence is CASSMGGRINTEAFF. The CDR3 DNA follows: TGTGCCAGTAGTATGGGTGGGAGAATTAACACTGAAGCTTTCTTT.

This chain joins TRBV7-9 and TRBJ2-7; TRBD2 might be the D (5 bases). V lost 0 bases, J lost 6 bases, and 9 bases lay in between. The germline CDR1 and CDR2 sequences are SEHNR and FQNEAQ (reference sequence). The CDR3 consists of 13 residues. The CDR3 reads CASSLANGGEQYF. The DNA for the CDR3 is TGTGCCAGCAGCTTAGCGAACGGAGGCGAGCAGTACTTC.

As DNA, the CDR3 is TGCGCCAGCAGCTCTCACAGGGTTGGGGAGACCCAGTACTTC. As protein: CASSSHRVGETQYF. This sequence joins TRBV5-1 and TRBJ2-5; tentative D call: TRBD1 (6 bases). Per germline, CDR1 SGHRS and CDR2 YFSETQ. CDR3 length: 14 amino acids. Trimming shortened V by 3 bases and J by 5 bases, and 14 bases separated the two germline ends.

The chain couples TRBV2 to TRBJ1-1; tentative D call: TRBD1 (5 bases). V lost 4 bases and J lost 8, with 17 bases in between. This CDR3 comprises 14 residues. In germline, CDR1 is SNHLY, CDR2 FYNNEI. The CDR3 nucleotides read TGTGCCAGCAGTGCTCAGGGTATCGGACCCGAAGCTTTCTTT. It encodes CASSAQGIGPEAFF.

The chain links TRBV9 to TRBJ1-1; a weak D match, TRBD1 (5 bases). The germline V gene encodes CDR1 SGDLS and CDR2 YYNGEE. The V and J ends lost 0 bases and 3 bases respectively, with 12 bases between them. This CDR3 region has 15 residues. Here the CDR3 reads CASSVGVGEDTEAFF. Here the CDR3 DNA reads TGTGCCAGCAGCGTAGGGGTGGGGGAGGACACTGAAGCTTTCTTT.

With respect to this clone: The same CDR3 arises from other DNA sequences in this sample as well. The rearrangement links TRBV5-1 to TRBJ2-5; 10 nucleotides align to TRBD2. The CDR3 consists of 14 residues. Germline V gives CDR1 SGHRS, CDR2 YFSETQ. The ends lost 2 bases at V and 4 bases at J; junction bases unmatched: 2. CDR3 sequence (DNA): TGCGCCAGCAGCTTAGCGGGGGGGCCAGAGACCCAGTACTTC. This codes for CASSLAGGPETQYF.

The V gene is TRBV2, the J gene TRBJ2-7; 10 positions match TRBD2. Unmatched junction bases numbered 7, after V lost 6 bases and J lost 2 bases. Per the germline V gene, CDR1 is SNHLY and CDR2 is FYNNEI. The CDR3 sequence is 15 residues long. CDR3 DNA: TGTGCCAGCAGGGGAGCGGGAGGGCGGGCCTACGAGCAGTACTTC. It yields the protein CASRGAGGRAYEQYF.

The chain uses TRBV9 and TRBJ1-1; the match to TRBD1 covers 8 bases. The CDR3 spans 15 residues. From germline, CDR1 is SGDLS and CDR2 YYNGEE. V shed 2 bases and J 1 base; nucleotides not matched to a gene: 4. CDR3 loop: CASSVYRGANTEAFF. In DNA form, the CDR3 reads TGTGCCAGCAGCGTTTACAGGGGGGCGAACACTGAAGCTTTCTTT.

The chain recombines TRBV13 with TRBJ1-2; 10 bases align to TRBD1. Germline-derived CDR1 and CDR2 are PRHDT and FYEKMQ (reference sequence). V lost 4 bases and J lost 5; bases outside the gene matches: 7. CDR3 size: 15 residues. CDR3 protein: CASSSMGQGNYGYTF. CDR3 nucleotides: TGTGCCAGCAGCTCGATGGGACAGGGGAATTATGGCTACACCTTC.

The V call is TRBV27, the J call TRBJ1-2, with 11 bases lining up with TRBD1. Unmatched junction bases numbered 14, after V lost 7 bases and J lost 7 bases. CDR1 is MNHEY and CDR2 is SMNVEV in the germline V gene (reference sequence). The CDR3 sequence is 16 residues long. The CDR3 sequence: CASTSTIGQGAVGYTF. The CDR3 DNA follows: TGTGCCAGCACCTCCACAATAGGACAGGGGGCTGTTGGCTACACCTTC.

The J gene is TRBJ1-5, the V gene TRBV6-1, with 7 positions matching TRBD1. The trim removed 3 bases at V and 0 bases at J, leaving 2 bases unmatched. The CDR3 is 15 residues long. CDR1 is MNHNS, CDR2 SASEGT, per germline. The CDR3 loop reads CASSDRGNSNQPQHF. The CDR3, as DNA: TGTGCCAGCAGTGACAGGGGGAATAGCAATCAGCCCCAGCATTTT.

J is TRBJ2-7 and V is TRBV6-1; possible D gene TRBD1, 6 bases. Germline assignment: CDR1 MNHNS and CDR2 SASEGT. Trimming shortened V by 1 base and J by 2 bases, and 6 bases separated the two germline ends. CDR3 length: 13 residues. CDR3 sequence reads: CASSEGTAYEQYF. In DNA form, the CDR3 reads TGTGCCAGCAGTGAAGGGACAGCCTACGAGCAGTACTTC.

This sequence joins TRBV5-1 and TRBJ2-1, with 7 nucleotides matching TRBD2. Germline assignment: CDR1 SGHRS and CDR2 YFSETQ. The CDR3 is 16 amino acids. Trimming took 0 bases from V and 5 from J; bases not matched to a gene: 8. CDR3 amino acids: CASSLGGGGINNEQFF. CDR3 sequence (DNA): TGCGCCAGCAGCTTGGGGGGCGGGGGTATCAACAATGAGCAGTTCTTC.

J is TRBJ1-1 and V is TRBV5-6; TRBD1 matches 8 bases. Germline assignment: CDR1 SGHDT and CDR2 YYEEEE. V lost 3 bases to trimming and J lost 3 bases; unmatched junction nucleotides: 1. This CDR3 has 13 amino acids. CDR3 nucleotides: TGTGCCAGCAGCTACAGGGGGGACACTGAAGCTTTCTTT. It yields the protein CASSYRGDTEAFF.